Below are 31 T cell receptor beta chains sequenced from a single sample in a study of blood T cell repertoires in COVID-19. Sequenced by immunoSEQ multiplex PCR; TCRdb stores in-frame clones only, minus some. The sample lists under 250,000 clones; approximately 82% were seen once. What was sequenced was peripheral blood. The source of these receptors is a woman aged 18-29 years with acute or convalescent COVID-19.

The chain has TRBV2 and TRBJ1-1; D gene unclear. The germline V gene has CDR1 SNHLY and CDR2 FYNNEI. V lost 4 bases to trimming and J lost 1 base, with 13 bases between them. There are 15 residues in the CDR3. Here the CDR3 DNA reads TGTGCCAGCAGTGCTGTTGTGGGCTCGAACACTGAAGCTTTCTTT. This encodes CASSAVVGSNTEAFF.

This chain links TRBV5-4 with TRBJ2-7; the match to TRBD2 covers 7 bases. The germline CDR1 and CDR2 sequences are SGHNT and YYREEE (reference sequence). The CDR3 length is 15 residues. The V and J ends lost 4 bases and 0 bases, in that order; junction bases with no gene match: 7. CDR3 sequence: CASSRGEGSSYEQYF. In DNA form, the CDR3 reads TGTGCCAGCAGCCGGGGGGAGGGGAGCTCCTACGAGCAGTACTTC.

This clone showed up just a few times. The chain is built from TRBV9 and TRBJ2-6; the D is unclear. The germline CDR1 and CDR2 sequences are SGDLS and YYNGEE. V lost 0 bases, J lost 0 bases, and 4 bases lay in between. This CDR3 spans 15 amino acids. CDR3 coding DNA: TGTGCCAGCAGCGTAGCCAGCTCTGGGGCCAACGTCCTGACTTTC. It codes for CASSVASSGANVLTF.

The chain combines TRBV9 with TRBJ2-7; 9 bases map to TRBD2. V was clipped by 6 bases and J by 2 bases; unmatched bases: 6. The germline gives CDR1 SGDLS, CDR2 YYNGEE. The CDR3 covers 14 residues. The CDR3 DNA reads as TGTGCCAGCAACCCTAGCGGGAACACCTACGAGCAGTACTTC. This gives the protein CASNPSGNTYEQYF.

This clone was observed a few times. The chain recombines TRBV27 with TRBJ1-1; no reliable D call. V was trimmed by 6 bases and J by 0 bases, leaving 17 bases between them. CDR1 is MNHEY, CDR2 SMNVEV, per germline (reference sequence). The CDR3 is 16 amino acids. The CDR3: CASRTYGGGMNTEAFF. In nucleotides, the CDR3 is TGTGCCAGCAGAACATACGGCGGCGGAATGAACACTGAAGCTTTCTTT.

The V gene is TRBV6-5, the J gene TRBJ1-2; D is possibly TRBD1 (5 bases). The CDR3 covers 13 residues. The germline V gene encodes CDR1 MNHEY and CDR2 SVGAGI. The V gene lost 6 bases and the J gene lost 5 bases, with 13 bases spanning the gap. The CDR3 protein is CASSQDTPYGYTF. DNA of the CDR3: TGTGCCAGCAGCCAGGACACTCCGTATGGCTACACCTTC.

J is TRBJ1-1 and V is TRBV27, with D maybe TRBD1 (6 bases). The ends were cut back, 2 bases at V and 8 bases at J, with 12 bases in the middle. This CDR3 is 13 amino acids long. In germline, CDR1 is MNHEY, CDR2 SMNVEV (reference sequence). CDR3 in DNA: TGTGCCAGCAGTTTAGATAGCAGGGGAGAAGCTTTCTTT. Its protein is CASSLDSRGEAFF.

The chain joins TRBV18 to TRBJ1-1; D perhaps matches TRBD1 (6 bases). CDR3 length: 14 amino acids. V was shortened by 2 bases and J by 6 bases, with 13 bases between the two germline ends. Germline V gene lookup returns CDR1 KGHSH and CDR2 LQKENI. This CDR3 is CASSPRGGTAEAFF. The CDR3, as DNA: TGTGCCAGCTCACCAAGGGGGGGAACGGCTGAAGCTTTCTTT.

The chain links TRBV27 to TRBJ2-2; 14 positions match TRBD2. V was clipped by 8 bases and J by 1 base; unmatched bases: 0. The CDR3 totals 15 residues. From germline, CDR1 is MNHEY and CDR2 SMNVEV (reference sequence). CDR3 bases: TGTGCCAGCGGGACTAGCGGGAGGAACACCGGGGAGCTGTTTTTT. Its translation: CASGTSGRNTGELFF.

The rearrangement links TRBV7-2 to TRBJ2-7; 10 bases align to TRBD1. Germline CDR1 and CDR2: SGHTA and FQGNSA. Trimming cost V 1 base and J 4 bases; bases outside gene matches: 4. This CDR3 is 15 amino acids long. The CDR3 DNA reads TGTGCCAGCAGCTTAGGAGGACAGGGGGTTTACGAGCAGTACTTC. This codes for CASSLGGQGVYEQYF.

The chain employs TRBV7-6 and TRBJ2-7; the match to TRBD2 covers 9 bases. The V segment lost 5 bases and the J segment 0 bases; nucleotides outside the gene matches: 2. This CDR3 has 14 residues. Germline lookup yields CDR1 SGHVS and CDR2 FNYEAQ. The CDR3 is CASSPSGNSYEQYF. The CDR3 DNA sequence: TGTGCCAGCAGCCCTAGCGGGAACTCCTACGAGCAGTACTTC.

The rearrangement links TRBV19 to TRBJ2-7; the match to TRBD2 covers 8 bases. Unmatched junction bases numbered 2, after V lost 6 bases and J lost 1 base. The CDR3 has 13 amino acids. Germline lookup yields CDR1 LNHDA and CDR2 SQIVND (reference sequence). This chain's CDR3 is CASRVAGSYEQYF. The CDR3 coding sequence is TGTGCCAGTAGGGTAGCGGGATCCTACGAGCAGTACTTC.

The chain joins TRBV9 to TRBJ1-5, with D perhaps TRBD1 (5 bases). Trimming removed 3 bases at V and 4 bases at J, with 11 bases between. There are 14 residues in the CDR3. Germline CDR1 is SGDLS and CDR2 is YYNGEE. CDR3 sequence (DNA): TGTGCCAGCAGCGGGAAAGACAGTAATCAGCCCCAGCATTTT. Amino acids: CASSGKDSNQPQHF.

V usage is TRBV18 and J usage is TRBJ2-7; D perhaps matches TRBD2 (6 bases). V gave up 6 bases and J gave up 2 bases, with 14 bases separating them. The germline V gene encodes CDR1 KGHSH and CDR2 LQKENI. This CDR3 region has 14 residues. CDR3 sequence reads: CASSTSHTTYEQYF. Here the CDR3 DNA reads TGTGCCAGCTCCACTAGCCACACTACCTACGAGCAGTACTTC.

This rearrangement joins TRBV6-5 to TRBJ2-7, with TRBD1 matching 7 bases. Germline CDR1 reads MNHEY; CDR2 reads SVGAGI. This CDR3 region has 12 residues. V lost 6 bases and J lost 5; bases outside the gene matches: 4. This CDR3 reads CASRNRGDEQYF. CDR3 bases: TGTGCCAGCAGAAACAGGGGCGACGAGCAGTACTTC.

The CDR3 DNA sequence: TGTGCCAGCAGTGATGTAGGGGGCACAGATACGCAGTATTTT. This gives the protein CASSDVGGTDTQYF. The chain recombines TRBV6-1 with TRBJ2-3; TRBD1 is a possible D gene (5 bases). CDR3 length: 14 residues. CDR1 and CDR2 from the germline V gene are MNHNS and SASEGT. Trimming pared 3 bases from V and 1 base from J, leaving 8 bases between.

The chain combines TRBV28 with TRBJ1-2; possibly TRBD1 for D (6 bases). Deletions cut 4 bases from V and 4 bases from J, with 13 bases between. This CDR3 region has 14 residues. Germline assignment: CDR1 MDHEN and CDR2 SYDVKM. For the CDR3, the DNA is TGTGCCAGCAGTTCTCACCCGGACAGCTATGGCTACACCTTC. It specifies CASSSHPDSYGYTF.

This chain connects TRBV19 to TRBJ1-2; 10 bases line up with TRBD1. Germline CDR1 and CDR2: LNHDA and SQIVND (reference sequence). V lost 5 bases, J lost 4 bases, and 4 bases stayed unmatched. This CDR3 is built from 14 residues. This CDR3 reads CASSDRGQGYGYTF. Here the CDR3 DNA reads TGTGCCAGTAGTGACAGGGGGCAGGGCTATGGCTACACCTTC.

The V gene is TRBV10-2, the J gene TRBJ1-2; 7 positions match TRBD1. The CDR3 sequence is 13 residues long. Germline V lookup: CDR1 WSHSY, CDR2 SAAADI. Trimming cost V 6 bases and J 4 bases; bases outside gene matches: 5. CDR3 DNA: TGCGCCAGCAGAGGACAGGCCGGCTATGGCTACACCTTC. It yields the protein CASRGQAGYGYTF.

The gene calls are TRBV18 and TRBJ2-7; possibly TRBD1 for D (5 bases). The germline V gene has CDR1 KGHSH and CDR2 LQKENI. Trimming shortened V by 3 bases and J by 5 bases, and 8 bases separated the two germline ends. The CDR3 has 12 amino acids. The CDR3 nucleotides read TGTGCCAGCTCACCTGACAGAAACGAGCAGTACTTC. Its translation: CASSPDRNEQYF.

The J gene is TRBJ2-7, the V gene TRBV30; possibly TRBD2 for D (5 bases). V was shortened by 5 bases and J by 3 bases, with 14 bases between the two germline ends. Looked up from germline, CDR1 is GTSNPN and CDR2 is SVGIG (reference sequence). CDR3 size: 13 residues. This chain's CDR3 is CAWAPGKYYEQYF. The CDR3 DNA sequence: TGTGCCTGGGCCCCCGGGAAATACTACGAGCAGTACTTC.

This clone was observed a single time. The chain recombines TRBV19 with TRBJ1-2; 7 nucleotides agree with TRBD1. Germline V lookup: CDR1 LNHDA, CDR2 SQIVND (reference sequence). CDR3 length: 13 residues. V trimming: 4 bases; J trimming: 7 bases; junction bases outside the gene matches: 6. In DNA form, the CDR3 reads TGTGCCAGTAGTAATGACAGGGTCGGTGGCTACACCTTC. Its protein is CASSNDRVGGYTF.

The CDR3 loop is CASSPDRVRTEAFF. The CDR3 DNA follows: TGTGCCAGCAGCCCCGACAGGGTCAGGACTGAAGCTTTCTTT. V is TRBV7-9 and J is TRBJ1-1; TRBD1 agrees at 7 bases. CDR3 length: 14 amino acids. CDR1 and CDR2 from the germline V gene are SEHNR and FQNEAQ (reference sequence). The trim removed 5 bases at V and 5 bases at J, leaving 8 bases unmatched. The variable domain in full, completed from reference TRBV7-9 and TRBJ1-1, reads DTGVSQNPRHKITKRGQNVTFRCDPISEHNRLYWYRQTLGQGPEFLTYFQNEAQLEKSRLLSDRFSAERPKGSFSTLEIQRTEQGDSAMYLCASSPDRVRTEAFFGQGTRLTVV.

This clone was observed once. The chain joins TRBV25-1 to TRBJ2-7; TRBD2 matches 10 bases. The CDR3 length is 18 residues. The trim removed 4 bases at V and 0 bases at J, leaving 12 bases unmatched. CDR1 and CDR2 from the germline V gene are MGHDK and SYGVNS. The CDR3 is CASSATTSSGRGSYEQYF. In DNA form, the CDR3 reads TGTGCCAGCAGTGCGACCACCTCCAGCGGGAGGGGCTCCTACGAGCAGTACTTC.

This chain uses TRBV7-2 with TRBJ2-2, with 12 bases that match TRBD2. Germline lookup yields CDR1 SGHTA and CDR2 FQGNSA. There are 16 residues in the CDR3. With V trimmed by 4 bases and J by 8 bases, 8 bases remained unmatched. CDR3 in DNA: TGTGCCAGCAGCTCGTTCCTCGGACTAGCGGGAGGGGAGCTGTTTTTT. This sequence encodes CASSSFLGLAGGELFF. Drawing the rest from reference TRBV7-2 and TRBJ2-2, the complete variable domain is GAGVSQSPSNKVTEKGKDVELRCDPISGHTALYWYRQSLGQGLEFLIYFQGNSAPDKSGLPSDRFSAERTGGSVSTLTIQRTQQEDSAVYLCASSSFLGLAGGELFFGEGSRLTVL.

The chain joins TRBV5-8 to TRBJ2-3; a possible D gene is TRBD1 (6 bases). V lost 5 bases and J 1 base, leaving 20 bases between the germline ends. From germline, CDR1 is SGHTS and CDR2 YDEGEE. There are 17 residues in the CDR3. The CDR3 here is CASSGGPSQIGTDTQYF. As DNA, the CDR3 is TGTGCCAGCAGTGGGGGCCCTAGCCAAATCGGCACAGATACGCAGTATTTT.

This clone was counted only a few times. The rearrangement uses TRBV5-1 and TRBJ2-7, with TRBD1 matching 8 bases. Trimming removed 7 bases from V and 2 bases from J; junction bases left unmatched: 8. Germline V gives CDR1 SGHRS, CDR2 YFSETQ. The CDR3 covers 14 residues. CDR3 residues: CASRSSQGAYEQYF. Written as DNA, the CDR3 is TGCGCCAGCCGCAGCTCACAGGGGGCCTACGAGCAGTACTTC.

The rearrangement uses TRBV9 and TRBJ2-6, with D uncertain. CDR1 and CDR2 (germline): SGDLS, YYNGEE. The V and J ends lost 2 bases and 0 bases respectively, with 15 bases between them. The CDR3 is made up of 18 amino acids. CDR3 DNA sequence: TGTGCCAGCAGCGTTGCCCAACACACAAGCTCTGGGGCCAACGTCCTGACTTTC. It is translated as CASSVAQHTSSGANVLTF.

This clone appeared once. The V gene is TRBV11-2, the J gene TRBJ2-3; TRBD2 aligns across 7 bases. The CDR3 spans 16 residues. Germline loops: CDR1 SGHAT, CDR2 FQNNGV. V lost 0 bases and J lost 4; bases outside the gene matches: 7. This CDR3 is CASSLETRGSPDTQYF. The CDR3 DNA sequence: TGTGCCAGCAGCTTAGAGACCCGCGGGAGCCCAGATACGCAGTATTTT.

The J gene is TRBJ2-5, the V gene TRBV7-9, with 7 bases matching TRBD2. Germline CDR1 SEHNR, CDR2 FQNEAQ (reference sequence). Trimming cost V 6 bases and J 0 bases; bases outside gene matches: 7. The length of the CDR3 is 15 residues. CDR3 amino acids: CASRHGRGYQETQYF. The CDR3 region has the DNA TGTGCCAGCAGGCATGGGAGGGGATACCAAGAGACCCAGTACTTC.

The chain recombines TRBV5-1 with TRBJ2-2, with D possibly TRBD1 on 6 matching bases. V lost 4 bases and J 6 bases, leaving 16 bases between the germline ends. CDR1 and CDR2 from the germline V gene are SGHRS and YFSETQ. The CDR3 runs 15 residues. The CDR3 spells CASSPRTGSPGELFF. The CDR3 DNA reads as TGCGCCAGCAGCCCACGAACAGGGTCCCCCGGGGAGCTGTTTTTT.